This is a list of T cell receptor beta chains from one sample in a study of T-cell memory formation after mild COVID-19. TCRdb reprocessed the 5' RACE reads with MiXCR, giving one entry per CDR3 protein. The data contain hundreds of thousands of distinct CDR3 sequences, about 20% of them singletons. Sample: PBMCs or a T cell subset sorted from them (not recorded which). These receptors were obtained from an adult woman who had mild COVID-19 (a few samples of this study predate the infection). Cell type and time point are not known. Each CDR3 is given with its conserved first and last residue. Clone size is stated in some rows and not others, as once, few, many or a class when expanded.

cdr3_aa | v_call | clone_size | j_call
CASSPRPGTGDNNEQFF | TRBV5-1 | NA | TRBJ2-1
CASSLDRVTGELFF | TRBV5-1 | many | TRBJ2-2
CASRIGASGTNEKLFF | TRBV5-1 | NA | TRBJ1-4
CASSRRGETQYF | TRBV4-2 | many | TRBJ2-5
CAWSYHQPQHF | TRBV30 | few | TRBJ1-5
CASSPAQGQGTEAFF | TRBV3-1 | few | TRBJ1-1
CATSDIAGYTDTQYF | TRBV15 | few | TRBJ2-3
CSARDQLAGGLQETQYF | TRBV20-1 | NA | TRBJ2-5
CASHTLGPRNTQYF | TRBV12-3/TRBV12-4 | many | TRBJ2-3
CASSQDTGSLRPQHF | TRBV4-1 | NA | TRBJ1-5
CASSLEGATENEQFF | TRBV5-1 | NA | TRBJ2-1
CSARDIKGAYNEQFF | TRBV20-1 | NA | TRBJ2-1
CASSLKGTYTF | TRBV12-3/TRBV12-4 | NA | TRBJ1-2
CASSDAGTNYGYTF | TRBV5-1 | few | TRBJ1-2
CASSFWGTSGADTQYF | TRBV7-3 | NA | TRBJ2-3
CASSLDASRYNEQFF | TRBV5-1 | NA | TRBJ2-1
CASVWREVKDTQYF | TRBV12-5 | many | TRBJ2-3
CAISERDRAFYEQYF | TRBV10-3 | few | TRBJ2-7
CASSRGWGETQYF | TRBV12-3/TRBV12-4 | few | TRBJ2-5
CASSIRAGNYGYTF | TRBV5-1 | few | TRBJ1-2
CASGLVLGPSGYEQYF | TRBV12-5 | NA | TRBJ2-7
CASSDQYMNTEAFF | TRBV3-1 | few | TRBJ1-1
CASSATGYDEQFF | TRBV2 | NA | TRBJ2-1
CASSFWMAGSNTGELFF | TRBV3-1 | many | TRBJ2-2